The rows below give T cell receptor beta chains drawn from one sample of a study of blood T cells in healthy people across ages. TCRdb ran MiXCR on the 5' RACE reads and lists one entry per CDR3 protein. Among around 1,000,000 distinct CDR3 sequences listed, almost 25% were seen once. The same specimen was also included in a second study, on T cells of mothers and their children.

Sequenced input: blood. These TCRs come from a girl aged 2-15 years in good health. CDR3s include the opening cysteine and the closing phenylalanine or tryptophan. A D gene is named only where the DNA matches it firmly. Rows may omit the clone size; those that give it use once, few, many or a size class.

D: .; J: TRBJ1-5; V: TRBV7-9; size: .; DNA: TGTGCCAGCAGCTTACAGGATAGCAATCAGCCCCAGCATTTT; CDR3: CASSLQDSNQPQHF
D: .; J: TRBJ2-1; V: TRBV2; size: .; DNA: TGTGCCAGCAGTGACAGGACAGTTTACAATGAGCAGTTCTTC; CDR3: CASSDRTVYNEQFF
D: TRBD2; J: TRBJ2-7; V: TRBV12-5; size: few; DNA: TGTGCTAGTGGTTTGCCCTCGGGACTAGCGGGATTGGGTCCCTACGAGCAGTACTTC; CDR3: CASGLPSGLAGLGPYEQYF
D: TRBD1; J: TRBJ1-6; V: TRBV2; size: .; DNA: TGTGCCAGTGGACAGGGACCACCCCTCCACTTT; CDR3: CASGQGPPLHF
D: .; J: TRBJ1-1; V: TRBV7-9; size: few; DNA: TGTGCCAGCAGCTTAGCTGGAATGGGGTCGTTGTCTGGTTCTCAAGCTTTCTTT; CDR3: CASSLAGMGSLSGSQAFF
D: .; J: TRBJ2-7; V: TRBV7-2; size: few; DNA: TGTGCCAGCAGCTTATATAGCTTCAACGAGCAGTACTTC; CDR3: CASSLYSFNEQYF
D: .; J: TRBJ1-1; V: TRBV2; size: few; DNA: TGTGCCAGCGGGAGTTACTTCACTGAAGCTTTCTTT; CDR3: CASGSYFTEAFF
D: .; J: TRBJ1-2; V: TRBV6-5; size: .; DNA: TGTGCCAGCAGTTACGGTATGGGCAGCTATGGCTACACCTTC; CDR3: CASSYGMGSYGYTF
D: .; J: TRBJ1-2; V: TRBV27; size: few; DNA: TGTGCCAGCAGTTTATCCCTACTGGGGGGCGGGAGCTACACCTTC; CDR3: CASSLSLLGGGSYTF
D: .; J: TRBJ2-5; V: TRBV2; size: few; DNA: TGTGCCAGCTCGAGGGAGGAAGAGACCCAGTACTTC; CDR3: CASSREEETQYF
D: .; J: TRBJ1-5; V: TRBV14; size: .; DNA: TGTGCCAGCAGCCAAGACAGGGAGTATAGCAATCAGCCCCAGCATTTT; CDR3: CASSQDREYSNQPQHF
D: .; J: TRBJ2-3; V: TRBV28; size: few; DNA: TGTGCCAGCGGGTTAATAGAGGGGCCTACAGATACGCAGTATTTT; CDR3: CASGLIEGPTDTQYF
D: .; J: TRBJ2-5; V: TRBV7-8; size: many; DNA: TGTGCCAGCAGCTCTTACCGACGGGAAGAGACCCAGTACTTC; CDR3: CASSSYRREETQYF
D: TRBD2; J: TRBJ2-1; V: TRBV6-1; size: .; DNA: TGTGCCAGCATCAGTCTACTAGCGGTAGACAATGAGCAGTTCTTC; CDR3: CASISLLAVDNEQFF
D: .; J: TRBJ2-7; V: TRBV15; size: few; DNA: TGTGCCACCAGCATGGGTGACGTGCGGATCTACGAGCAGTACTTC; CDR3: CATSMGDVRIYEQYF
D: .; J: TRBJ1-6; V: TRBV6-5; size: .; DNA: TGTGCCAGCAGTTACTCGATACCAAATTCACCCCTCCACTTT; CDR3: CASSYSIPNSPLHF
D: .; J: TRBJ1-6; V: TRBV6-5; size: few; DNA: TGTGCCAGCAGTTACTCGATCTCATCCGGCGAGACAGGTTCACCCCTCCACTTT; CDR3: CASSYSISSGETGSPLHF
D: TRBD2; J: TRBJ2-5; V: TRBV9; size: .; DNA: TGTGCCAGTAGCTCGGGGGGGCCAGGGGAGACCCAGTACTTC; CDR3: CASSSGGPGETQYF